Presented here are 12 T cell receptor beta chains from one specimen sequenced in a study of blood T cell repertoires in COVID-19 (dated by TCRdb to 2018 to 2021). Receptor amplification or capture employed the immunoSEQ multiplex PCR assay. The clones in this table, taken by TCRdb from immuneACCESS, are in-frame only. Not every clone is retained; where verified, under half of the shortfall comes from an unresolved V gene, and the cause of the rest is unknown. Counted in this sample were about 160,000 clones; 77% of them appeared once. The ten top clones hold around 2.8% of the sample. The sequenced sample consisted of peripheral blood. The receptors originated from a man aged 65 to 85 with acute or convalescent COVID-19.

The chain's CDR3 is CASSLAGQGSLNYGYTF. The CDR3, as DNA: TGTGCCAGCAGTCTGGCGGGACAGGGGAGTCTGAACTATGGCTACACCTTC. The rearrangement uses TRBV28 and TRBJ1-2, with 10 bases matching TRBD1. Germline CDR1 reads MDHEN; CDR2 reads SYDVKM. V lost 5 bases to trimming and J lost 2 bases; unmatched junction nucleotides: 11. The CDR3 has 17 residues.

The rearrangement joins TRBV7-3 to TRBJ2-1; possible D gene TRBD2, 6 bases. Germline assignment: CDR1 SGHTA and CDR2 FQGTGA. V lost 5 bases to trimming and J lost 6 bases, with 26 bases between them. This CDR3 is 18 amino acids long. The chain's CDR3 is CASSTPGLSFGSGNEQFF. CDR3 nucleotides: TGTGCCAGCAGCACCCCGGGACTCTCGTTCGGATCTGGCAATGAGCAGTTCTTC.

The chain couples TRBV7-3 to TRBJ2-5; a weak D match, TRBD1 (6 bases). This CDR3 has 14 residues. Germline assignment: CDR1 SGHTA and CDR2 FQGTGA. The V end lost 3 bases, the J end lost 2 bases, and 10 bases lay between the germline ends. The CDR3 bases are TGTGCCAGCAGCTTGACAGGAGTTCAAGAGACCCAGTACTTC. Translating it yields CASSLTGVQETQYF.

The CDR3 spells CAWSGREVYEQYF. As DNA, the CDR3 is TGTGCCTGGAGTGGCAGGGAGGTCTACGAGCAGTACTTC. This sequence joins TRBV30 and TRBJ2-7; D may be TRBD2 (6 bases). The CDR3 is 13 amino acids. Trimming shortened V by 1 base and J by 3 bases, and 10 bases separated the two germline ends. Germline V gene data show CDR1 as GTSNPN and CDR2 as SVGIG (reference sequence). The whole variable domain, filled in from reference TRBV30 and TRBJ2-7, reads SQTIHQWPATLVQPVGSPLSLECTVEGTSNPNLYWYRQAAGRGLQLLFYSVGIGQISSEVPQNLSASRPQDRQFILSSKKLLLSDSGFYLCAWSGREVYEQYFGPGTRLTVT.

The gene calls are TRBV6-1 and TRBJ1-2; D unresolved. V shed 2 bases and J shed 4 bases, with 14 bases lying between them. Germline assignment: CDR1 MNHNS and CDR2 SASEGT. The CDR3 spans 15 residues. This CDR3 is CASSERLLGAYGYTF. The CDR3, as DNA: TGTGCCAGCAGTGAAAGACTTTTGGGAGCCTATGGCTACACCTTC.

The chain couples TRBV7-3 to TRBJ2-5; 7 bases are shared with TRBD1. The CDR3 contains 13 residues. The V segment lost 5 bases and the J segment 3 bases; nucleotides outside the gene matches: 3. Germline loops: CDR1 SGHTA, CDR2 FQGTGA. The CDR3 loop is CASSPGGKETQYF. Written as DNA, the CDR3 is TGTGCCAGCAGCCCAGGGGGAAAAGAGACCCAGTACTTC.

J is TRBJ1-4 and V is TRBV5-1; possibly TRBD1 for D (6 bases). Germline loops: CDR1 SGHRS, CDR2 YFSETQ. The CDR3 runs 16 residues. The germline V and J ends were trimmed by 1 base and 7 bases, with 17 bases remaining between them. CDR3 bases: TGCGCCAGCAGCTTGAGCCCAGAGGGGGTGGGTGAAAAACTGTTTTTT. The encoded protein is CASSLSPEGVGEKLFF.

This clone was counted only a few times. The V gene is TRBV10-1, the J gene TRBJ1-3, with 10 positions matching TRBD1. This CDR3 region has 19 residues. Germline V gives CDR1 WNHNN, CDR2 SYGVQD (reference sequence). The J segment lost 4 bases and the V segment lost 2 bases, leaving 14 bases of the junction unmatched. The CDR3 nucleotides read TGCGCCAGCAGTGAGGTATTAAGGGACAGGGGTTTGAGGGGAAACACCATATATTTT. It yields the protein CASSEVLRDRGLRGNTIYF.

The chain is built from TRBV4-1 and TRBJ1-2, with D unclear. V was cut by 1 base and J by 0 bases, with 6 bases left in between. This CDR3 is built from 14 residues. From germline, CDR1 is MGHRA and CDR2 YSYEKL. For the CDR3, the DNA is TGCGCCAGCAGCCAAGTAGTGGCTAACTATGGCTACACCTTC. It specifies CASSQVVANYGYTF.

V usage is TRBV6-1 and J usage is TRBJ1-1, with 8 bases that match TRBD1. This CDR3 is 18 amino acids long. The trim removed 0 bases at V and 1 base at J, leaving 10 bases unmatched. Germline-derived CDR1 and CDR2 are MNHNS and SASEGT. This CDR3 is CASSEAWDRGQANTEAFF. The DNA of the CDR3 is TGTGCCAGCAGTGAAGCCTGGGATAGGGGACAGGCGAACACTGAAGCTTTCTTT.

J is TRBJ2-2 and V is TRBV24-1, with D possibly TRBD1 on 7 matching bases. The CDR3 is 16 residues long. Trimming removed 3 bases at V and 2 bases at J, with 12 bases between. Germline values: CDR1 KGHDR, CDR2 SFDVKD. As DNA, the CDR3 is TGTGCCACCAGTGATGCGGGACAGCCAAACACCGGGGAGCTGTTTTTT. As protein: CATSDAGQPNTGELFF.

V is TRBV27 and J is TRBJ1-2; D gene ambiguous. V was cut by 5 bases and J by 4 bases, with 17 bases left in between. The CDR3 contains 15 residues. Germline loops: CDR1 MNHEY, CDR2 SMNVEV (reference sequence). CDR3 protein: CASSKNSGYGYGYTF. DNA for the CDR3: TGTGCCAGCAGTAAAAATTCCGGGTACGGCTATGGCTACACCTTC.